Listed below are T cell receptor beta chains from one sample, sequenced in a study of OX40 agonist ivuxolimab in advanced cancers. Sequenced by immunoSEQ multiplex PCR; TCRdb stores in-frame clones only, minus some. The sample holds tens of thousands of clones; roughly 78% are singletons and the top ten take 5% to 6.5%. Sequencing was performed on CD4+ or CD8+ T cells sorted from blood, taken in a trial of the OX40 agonist ivuxolimab. These receptors all come from an adult with an advanced solid tumor such as melanoma, head and neck, liver or kidney cancer. Both conserved end residues are part of each CDR3. D genes are given only for firm matches. The size entry is marked missing in some rows and otherwise reads once, few, many or a size class.

j_call clone_size d_call v_call cdr3_length cdr3_nt cdr3_aa
TRBJ2-2 NA NA TRBV6-6 14 TGTGCCAGCACCCTTGGGGAAAACACCGGGGAGCTGTTTTTT CASTLGENTGELFF
TRBJ1-3 NA NA TRBV18 18 TGTGCCAGCTCACCATGGGCAGGGGCCCGCGAATCTGGAAACACCATATATTTT CASSPWAGARESGNTIYF
TRBJ2-3 NA NA TRBV29-1 14 TGCAGCGTTGAGTTCGGCTGGGTGCCAGATACGCAGTATTTT CSVEFGWVPDTQYF
TRBJ2-3 NA NA TRBV10-1 18 TGCGCCAGCTCGGATCAAGGGCAACAGGGAACTGCCACAGATACGCAGTATTTT CASSDQGQQGTATDTQYF
TRBJ2-6 NA NA TRBV25-1 16 TGTGCCAGCAGTGCTCGGGGGCGCATCGGGGCCAACGTCCTGACTTTC CASSARGRIGANVLTF
TRBJ2-3 NA NA TRBV5-1 14 TGCGCCAGCTGCCCAGGGGGGGTCGTGGATACGCAGTATTTT CASCPGGVVDTQYF
TRBJ1-2 NA NA TRBV27 13 TGTGCCAGCAGTCCCCGGGACTCCTATGGCTACACCTTC CASSPRDSYGYTF
TRBJ1-3 NA NA TRBV7-9 14 TGTGCCAGCAGCTTTGCAGGGACTGGAAACACCATATATTTT CASSFAGTGNTIYF
TRBJ2-5 NA NA TRBV10-1 14 TGCGCCAGCAGTGGACGCCAGGAGGAAGAGACCCAGTACTTC CASSGRQEEETQYF
TRBJ1-3 NA NA TRBV6-1 14 TGTGCCAGCAGTGGAGGCAGGTTTGGAAACACCATATATTTT CASSGGRFGNTIYF
TRBJ1-3 NA TRBD1 TRBV10-2 14 TGCGCCAGCAGTGAATACAGGGGGCGGAACACCATATATTTT CASSEYRGRNTIYF
TRBJ1-6 few TRBD1 TRBV28 16 TGTGCCAGCAGTTTAGTTAGGGACAGTTATAATTCACCCCTCCACTTT CASSLVRDSYNSPLHF
TRBJ2-3 NA NA TRBV7-2 14 TGTGCCAGCAGCCCAGACCTGAGGACAGATACGCAGTATTTT CASSPDLRTDTQYF
TRBJ2-7 NA NA TRBV11-2 13 TGTGCCAGCAGCTTGAGGCTCGGTGGCGAGCAGTACTTC CASSLRLGGEQYF
TRBJ1-5 NA TRBD1 TRBV6-6 14 TGTGCCAGCAGCCTACAGGGGAACAATCAGCCCCAGCATTTT CASSLQGNNQPQHF
TRBJ2-1 few TRBD2 TRBV15 17 TGTGCCACCAGCAGAGATCTTGGCGGGAGCGCCTACAATGAGCAGTTCTTC CATSRDLGGSAYNEQFF
TRBJ1-2 NA NA TRBV11-2 12 TGTGCCAGCAGAAGTACAGGTCATGGCTACACCTTC CASRSTGHGYTF
TRBJ2-1 NA TRBD2 TRBV5-1 15 TGCGCCAGCAGCTTGGGTAGCGGGACCTACAATGAGCAGTTCTTC CASSLGSGTYNEQFF
TRBJ1-3 few NA TRBV19 15 TGTGCCAGTAGTCTCTACGGGGAAGGTGGAAACACCATATATTTT CASSLYGEGGNTIYF
TRBJ2-1 NA NA TRBV29-1 11 TGCAGCGTAGGGGGGGCAGTTCGGCGGTTCTTC CSVGGAVRRFF
TRBJ2-3 NA NA TRBV28 15 TGTGCCAGCAGTCCCATGGGCCTCTGGACAGATACGCAGTATTTT CASSPMGLWTDTQYF
TRBJ2-4 NA NA TRBV6-1 17 TGTGCCAGCAGTGACTACAGGGGCGGGGTAGCCAAAAACATTCAGTACTTC CASSDYRGGVAKNIQYF
TRBJ1-3 NA TRBD1 TRBV7-9 15 TGTGCCAGCAGCTTAGGGGACAGGGAGATAGAGACCATATATTTT CASSLGDREIETIYF